This T cell receptor (beta chain) was captured in a study of CXCR4 blockade with PD-1 therapy in pancreatic cancer. A remark on this clone: As yet, its antigen is unknown.

General study findings and limits: Tumors were clonally expanded, mean around 0.14 versus 0.05 in healthy blood. More frequent amino acid clones had more nucleotide rearrangements, suggesting convergent selection. Without paired alpha-beta data, shared specificity of dominant clones is unconfirmed.

Method: immunoSEQ multiplex PCR; TCRdb's copy keeps in-frame clones and lacks some. The sample has 5,200 or so clones; around 59% are singletons. V gave up 10 bases and J gave up 4 bases; unmatched junction bases: 5. The germline V gene encodes CDR1 ENHRY and CDR2 SYGVKD. CDR3 length equals 14 residues. Sequencing was done on a sample of tumor tissue. The V and J genes are TRBV10-3 and TRBJ2-1; TRBD2 matches at 12 bases. This clonotype originated in a human donor with pancreatic ductal adenocarcinoma. The DNA for the CDR3 is TGTGCCAGCTGCGGGACTAGCGGGTACAATGAGCAGTTCTTC. Its protein is CASCGTSGYNEQFF.